The 9 T cell receptor beta chains reported below all come from one sample, sequenced in a study of blood T cell repertoires in COVID-19. Generated by immunoSEQ multiplex PCR, the TCRdb table keeps only in-frame clones and is missing some. The repertoire holds approximately 150,000 clones, with roughly 90% as singletons. The sample taken for sequencing was peripheral blood. Source of these receptors: a man aged 50 to 59 with active or convalescent COVID-19.

This chain links TRBV5-6 with TRBJ2-1, with TRBD2 identical over 15 bases. In germline, CDR1 is SGHDT, CDR2 YYEEEE. Losses at the gene ends were 2 bases for V and 15 bases for J; bases not matched to a gene: 12. The length of the CDR3 is 16 residues. The CDR3 DNA is TGTGCCAGCAGCTTTGGGACTAGCGGGAGGTTAGCAGATCTGTTCTTC. Its translation is CASSFGTSGRLADLFF. Using reference TRBV5-6 and TRBJ2-1 for the parts outside the CDR3, the full variable domain is DAGVTQSPTHLIKTRGQQVTLRCSPKSGHDTVSWYQQALGQGPQFIFQYYEEEERQRGNFPDRFSGHQFPNYSSELNVNALLLGDSALYLCASSFGTSGRLADLFFGPGTRLTVL.

J is TRBJ2-7 and V is TRBV12-3 or TRBV12-4; TRBD1 might be the D (5 bases). V was trimmed by 6 bases and J by 6 bases, leaving 12 bases between them. This CDR3 spans 12 amino acids. CDR3 bases: TGTGCCAGCAGGTCCCAGGGTGGCGAGCAGTACTTC. This translates into CASRSQGGEQYF.

This clone was seen just once. This rearrangement joins TRBV27 to TRBJ2-1; D might be TRBD1 (8 bases). CDR3 length: 15 amino acids. Trimming cost V 6 bases and J 7 bases, with 19 bases left between them. CDR1 MNHEY and CDR2 SMNVEV come from the germline V gene (reference sequence). CDR3 protein: CASRGGDRRQNEQFF. The CDR3 DNA sequence: TGTGCCAGCAGGGGAGGGGACAGGCGACAAAATGAGCAGTTCTTC.

The gene calls are TRBV19 and TRBJ2-7; 8 bases agree with TRBD1. The CDR3 contains 13 residues. CDR1 is LNHDA, CDR2 SQIVND, per germline (reference sequence). The V segment lost 5 bases and the J segment 5 bases; nucleotides outside the gene matches: 5. The CDR3 region is CASSRQGFNEQYF. The CDR3 DNA reads TGTGCCAGTAGTCGACAGGGGTTTAACGAGCAGTACTTC.

The gene calls are TRBV24-1 and TRBJ2-1, with TRBD2 identical over 9 bases. J gave up 3 bases and V 9 bases, and 8 bases lay outside the gene matches. Germline loops: CDR1 KGHDR, CDR2 SFDVKD. The CDR3 is 15 residues long. This CDR3 reads CATAPLAGVYNEQFF. Written as DNA, the CDR3 is TGTGCCACCGCCCCGTTAGCGGGGGTCTACAATGAGCAGTTCTTC.

The chain has TRBV30 and TRBJ1-2, with TRBD1 matching over 8 bases. Trimming removed 0 bases from V and 4 bases from J; junction bases left unmatched: 4. Germline V gene sequence: CDR1 GTSNPN, CDR2 SVGIG (reference sequence). CDR3 length equals 14 residues. Here the CDR3 DNA reads TGTGCCTGGAGTGTAGACAGGGGTTCCTATGGCTACACCTTC. Its translation: CAWSVDRGSYGYTF. Based on the CDR3 plus reference TRBV30 and TRBJ1-2, the full variable domain is SQTIHQWPATLVQPVGSPLSLECTVEGTSNPNLYWYRQAAGRGLQLLFYSVGIGQISSEVPQNLSASRPQDRQFILSSKKLLLSDSGFYLCAWSVDRGSYGYTFGSGTRLTVV.

The chain carries TRBV24-1 and TRBJ2-2; D possibly corresponds to TRBD1 (6 bases). V was pared by 5 bases and J by 3 bases, with 12 bases between. CDR1 is KGHDR and CDR2 is SFDVKD in the germline V gene. The CDR3 runs 15 residues. In nucleotides, the CDR3 is TGTGCCACCAGTGTTCAGGGGCGGGACACCGGGGAGCTGTTTTTT. Protein: CATSVQGRDTGELFF.

The chain links TRBV5-5 to TRBJ2-1; D is undetermined. Trimming took 0 bases from V and 3 from J, leaving 10 bases between them. This CDR3 region has 15 residues. Germline V lookup: CDR1 SGHKS, CDR2 YYEKEE (reference sequence). The CDR3 here is CASSLAGGLYNEQFF. The CDR3 DNA sequence: TGTGCCAGCAGCTTGGCCGGTGGGCTCTACAATGAGCAGTTCTTC.

The V call is TRBV5-1, the J call TRBJ1-2, with 9 bases identical to TRBD1. Looked up from germline, CDR1 is SGHRS and CDR2 is YFSETQ. The CDR3 consists of 15 residues. The junction had 1 base not matched to a gene; V was cut back by 1 base and J by 0 bases. This chain's CDR3 is CASSLRTGANYGYTF. CDR3 coding DNA: TGCGCCAGCAGCTTGAGGACAGGGGCTAACTATGGCTACACCTTC. The full variable domain, rest sourced from reference TRBV5-1 and TRBJ1-2, is KAGVTQTPRYLIKTRGQQVTLSCSPISGHRSVSWYQQTPGQGLQFLFEYFSETQRNKGNFPGRFSGRQFSNSRSEMNVSTLELGDSALYLCASSLRTGANYGYTFGSGTRLTVV.